A selection of T cell receptor beta chains follows, all from one sample in a study of blood T cell repertoires in COVID-19. Sequencing used immunoSEQ multiplex PCR; TCRdb keeps in-frame clones, though not all of them. Among about 260,000 clones, approximately 90% were seen once, and the ten largest hold about 3%. Specimen: PBMCs or T cells enriched from blood (not recorded which). The receptors were gathered from a woman between 45 and 65 years old who had recovered from COVID-19. The CDR3 runs from the conserved cysteine through the conserved F or W. D genes are given only for firm matches. Clone size is given for some rows only: seen once, a few or many times, or a class if the clone is expanded.

TRBD1,.,TRBV24-1,TRBJ1-6,CAQPPGLGQGANSPLHF,TGTGCCCAACCGCCCGGTCTCGGACAGGGGGCGAATTCACCCCTCCACTTT
.,.,TRBV4-2,TRBJ2-3,CASSQDPIRAGVVKDTQYF,TGTGCCAGCAGCCAAGATCCGATTAGGGCAGGGGTTGTTAAAGATACGCAGTATTTT
.,.,TRBV4-2,TRBJ2-6,CASSEDVSGANVLTF,TGTGCCAGCAGCGAAGACGTCTCTGGGGCCAACGTCCTGACTTTC
.,.,TRBV30,TRBJ2-7,CAWSVEGYEQYF,TGTGCCTGGAGTGTAGAGGGTTACGAGCAGTACTTC
TRBD2,.,TRBV5-4,TRBJ2-1,CASSPGLAGGSYNEQFF,TGTGCCAGCAGCCCTGGACTAGCGGGAGGGTCCTACAATGAGCAGTTCTTC
TRBD1,.,TRBV5-6,TRBJ1-5,CASSSTGGGQPQHF,TGTGCCAGCAGCTCAACAGGGGGCGGACAGCCCCAGCATTTT
TRBD1,once,TRBV28,TRBJ1-2,CASSGDRGLHGYTF,TGTGCCAGCAGTGGGGACAGGGGGCTTCATGGCTACACCTTC
TRBD1,.,TRBV7-9,TRBJ1-2,CASSLDTGQGGYTF,TGTGCCAGCAGCTTAGACACGGGACAGGGTGGCTACACCTTC
.,few,TRBV7-2,TRBJ1-6,CASSKVGLGNSPLHF,TGTGCCAGCAGCAAGGTGGGGCTCGGGAATTCACCCCTCCACTTT
.,.,TRBV6-5,TRBJ1-4,CASTEGPTNEKLFF,TGTGCCAGCACCGAGGGTCCAACTAATGAAAAACTGTTTTTT
TRBD1,.,TRBV6-5,TRBJ1-2,CASMEGTGDGYGYTF,TGTGCCAGCATGGAAGGGACAGGGGACGGGTATGGCTACACCTTC
TRBD2,.,TRBV6-5,TRBJ2-1,CASRGTSGNNEQFF,TGTGCCAGCAGAGGGACTAGCGGTAACAATGAGCAGTTCTTC